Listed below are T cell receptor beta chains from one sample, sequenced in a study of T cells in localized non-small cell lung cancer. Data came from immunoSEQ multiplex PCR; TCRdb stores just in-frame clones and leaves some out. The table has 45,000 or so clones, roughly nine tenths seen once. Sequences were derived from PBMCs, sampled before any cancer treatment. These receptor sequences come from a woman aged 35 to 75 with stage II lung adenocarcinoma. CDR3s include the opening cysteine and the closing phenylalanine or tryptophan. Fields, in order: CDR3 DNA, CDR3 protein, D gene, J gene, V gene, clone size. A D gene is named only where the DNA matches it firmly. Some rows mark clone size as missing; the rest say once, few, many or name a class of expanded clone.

TGTGCCAGCAGCCCTAACAGGGTTTCTAACTATGGCTACACCTTC,CASSPNRVSNYGYTF,.,TRBJ1-2,TRBV5-5,.
TGTGCCAGCAGCGCTAGCTTATACAATGAGCAGTTCTTC,CASSASLYNEQFF,.,TRBJ2-1,TRBV11-3,.
TGTGCGTCGGTGGGTATGGACTACGAGCAGTACTTC,CASVGMDYEQYF,.,TRBJ2-7,TRBV28,.
TGTGCCAGCAGTTCCCACCCCATAGCGGGGCTCTACAATGAGCAGTTCTTC,CASSSHPIAGLYNEQFF,TRBD2,TRBJ2-1,TRBV28,.
TGTGCCAGCAGCTCGAGCGGCTACGAGCAGTACTTC,CASSSSGYEQYF,.,TRBJ2-7,TRBV7-9,.
TGTGCCATCGGCGAGGGCATCGGCGGAAACACCATATATTTT,CAIGEGIGGNTIYF,.,TRBJ1-3,TRBV6-6,.
TGCGCCAGCAGCCCGGAACCGGGCACAGATACGCAGTATTTT,CASSPEPGTDTQYF,.,TRBJ2-3,TRBV5-1,.
TGTGCCAGTAGTCCACGGCTCGCTACAGGGGGAATCTATGGCTACACCTTC,CASSPRLATGGIYGYTF,TRBD1,TRBJ1-2,TRBV19,once
TGTGCCAGCAGCCAAGATCCCAGGGTACGGAACACCATATATTTT,CASSQDPRVRNTIYF,.,TRBJ1-3,TRBV14,.
TGTGCCAGCAGCTTCGGGCCGACCGTCAGGGAGACCCAGTACTTC,CASSFGPTVRETQYF,.,TRBJ2-5,TRBV7-8,.
TGTGCCAGCAGTGATGGCCGGGGTCTGTATGGCTACACCTTC,CASSDGRGLYGYTF,.,TRBJ1-2,TRBV25-1,.
TGCGCCAGCAGCACTCCCGACAGGGGGCGGGATGAGCAGTTCTTC,CASSTPDRGRDEQFF,TRBD1,TRBJ2-1,TRBV10-2,.
TGCGCCACCGCCAGCTCCGGGGAGCTGTTTTTT,CATASSGELFF,.,TRBJ2-2,TRBV5-1,few
TGTGCCAGCAGCTCCCTAGGGGAGCAGTACTTC,CASSSLGEQYF,.,TRBJ2-7,TRBV13,.
TGCAGTGCTAGAGATCCCTATGAAGCTTTCTTT,CSARDPYEAFF,.,TRBJ1-1,TRBV20-1,.
TGTGCCAGCAATCTAGCGTATAGCACAGATACGCAGTATTTT,CASNLAYSTDTQYF,.,TRBJ2-3,TRBV28,.
TGCGCCAGCAGCTCGGACCCCCAAGAGACCCAGTACTTC,CASSSDPQETQYF,.,TRBJ2-5,TRBV5-1,.
TGCGCCAGCAGTGAAAGCGGCACTGAAGCTTTCTTT,CASSESGTEAFF,.,TRBJ1-1,TRBV10-1,.
TGTGCCAGCAGCTCCCTAGCTGGGACCATTAATGAAAAACTGTTTTTT,CASSSLAGTINEKLFF,.,TRBJ1-4,TRBV28,.
TGTGCCAGCAGTTTCTCTCACGGGGAAGCTTTCTTT,CASSFSHGEAFF,.,TRBJ1-1,TRBV28,.
TGTGCCATGGGTATGAGTGGTCAGCCCCAGCATTTT,CAMGMSGQPQHF,.,TRBJ1-5,TRBV28,.
TGTGCCAGCAGCTCCGCGGGGGCCCTCGGCTATGGCTACACCTTC,CASSSAGALGYGYTF,.,TRBJ1-2,TRBV11-2,.
TGTGCCAGCAGCTGGGGCCTAGCGGGTCTCACAGATACGCAGTATTTT,CASSWGLAGLTDTQYF,TRBD2,TRBJ2-3,TRBV5-6,.
TGCGCCAGCAGCTCTAGCGGGGGGGCCGTGGCAGATACGCAGTATTTT,CASSSSGGAVADTQYF,TRBD2,TRBJ2-3,TRBV5-1,.
TGTGCCAGCAGCCTTGAGAAGGGAGGGGGGTATAGCAATCAGCCCCAGCATTTT,CASSLEKGGGYSNQPQHF,.,TRBJ1-5,TRBV14,once
TGTGCCAGCAGCTCACGGACAGGGGGCATTTACGAGCAGTACTTC,CASSSRTGGIYEQYF,TRBD1,TRBJ2-7,TRBV5-4,.
TGTGCCAGCAGCGAGGGCCGATTTGGAAAAGCTTTCTTT,CASSEGRFGKAFF,.,TRBJ1-1,TRBV6-1,.
TGTGCCAGCAGGAGGGGGGAGTGGGGCACTGAAGCTTTCTTT,CASRRGEWGTEAFF,.,TRBJ1-1,TRBV13,.
TGTGCCACCGCAACCGGGACAGGGATGGTCGATGAGCAGTTCTTC,CATATGTGMVDEQFF,TRBD1,TRBJ2-1,TRBV15,few
TGCAGCGTCGCCCCGGGACAGAGTGAAGCTTTCTTT,CSVAPGQSEAFF,TRBD1,TRBJ1-1,TRBV29-1,.
TGTGCCAGCAGCTTGGCGCCAGGGTGGACTGAAGCTTTCTTT,CASSLAPGWTEAFF,.,TRBJ1-1,TRBV7-2,.
TGCGCCAGCAGCTGGAAACCGGGACAGGGGGCGAGTTCCAACACTGAAGCTTTCTTT,CASSWKPGQGASSNTEAFF,TRBD1,TRBJ1-1,TRBV5-1,.
TGCGCCAGCAGTGTCACTAGCGGGAGTTACCCAGATACGCAGTATTTT,CASSVTSGSYPDTQYF,TRBD2,TRBJ2-3,TRBV10-2,.
TGTGCCAGCAGCCTCTCAGCGGGAGGGCCGAACGATGAGCAGTTCTTC,CASSLSAGGPNDEQFF,TRBD2,TRBJ2-1,TRBV7-7,.
TGTGCCAGTAGTCTGCCTGGGACAGGGGCGATCTATGGCTACACCTTC,CASSLPGTGAIYGYTF,TRBD1,TRBJ1-2,TRBV19,.
TGTGCCAGCAGCACCACAGGGAAACCTGGAAACACCATATATTTT,CASSTTGKPGNTIYF,.,TRBJ1-3,TRBV13,.
TGCGCCAGCTCGGACAGGGGCTATGGCTACACCTTC,CASSDRGYGYTF,TRBD1,TRBJ1-2,TRBV5-1,.
TGTGCCAGCAGCCGGGACATCATCGGACTTCAGTACTTC,CASSRDIIGLQYF,.,TRBJ2-4,TRBV6-5,.
TGTGCCAGCTCACGGGCGGGTTCAGCGGTCACAGATACGCAGTATTTT,CASSRAGSAVTDTQYF,.,TRBJ2-3,TRBV18,once